This T cell receptor (beta chain) was captured in a study of regulatory and conventional T cells in RAG deficiency. The sorted conventional CD4+ T cells were CD25-low and CD127-high, with genomic DNA sequenced. V trimming: 2 bases; J trimming: 3 bases; junction bases outside the gene matches: 3. The CDR3 runs to 14 residues. Germline-derived CDR1 and CDR2 are SGHRS and YFSETQ. Data came from immunoSEQ multiplex PCR; TCRdb stores just in-frame clones and leaves some out. Of about 30,000 clones listed, 96% are singletons. Overall study findings and caveats: Sorted Omenn CD25-high CD127-low cells may not be bona fide Tregs. Shorter CDR3s in all patient subsets; >85% Treg-Tconv overlap in Omenn.

In regard to this clone: No antigen is known for it.

These sequences were also reported in another study, on regulatory T cells. That report adds: The primer mix had 52 TRBV and 13 TRBJ primers. In patients, unique TRB V-J pairs were restricted and V/J usage skewed, especially in Tregs.

This TCR derives from a human donor in good health. Sequencing input: CD25- CD4+ T cells sorted from blood. This chain uses TRBV5-1 with TRBJ1-2, with 8 bases aligning to TRBD1. The CDR3 sequence: CASSFGQGYYGYTF. The CDR3 DNA reads TGCGCCAGCAGCTTTGGACAGGGTTACTATGGCTACACCTTC.